A single sample is the source of the 15 T cell receptor beta chains below, sequenced in a study of T cell responses to AZD1222 COVID-19 vaccine. This table comes from immunoSEQ multiplex PCR, and its TCRdb copy is limited to in-frame clones, with some not included. This sample has 150,000 to 200,000 clones, with 94% found just once. The sequencing here drew on peripheral blood, taken on day 0 of AZD1222 vaccination. These receptors all come from an adult in good health.

The gene calls are TRBV10-3 and TRBJ1-3; possible D gene TRBD1, 6 bases. V gave up 3 bases and J gave up 0 bases, with 12 bases separating them. CDR1 ENHRY and CDR2 SYGVKD come from the germline V gene. The CDR3 consists of 16 residues. The DNA of the CDR3 is TGTGCCATCAGTGAAAGGGACACGAGCTCTGGAAACACCATATATTTT. Its protein is CAISERDTSSGNTIYF.

The chain's CDR3 is CATSRAGGGYTF. In DNA form, the CDR3 reads TGTGCCACCAGCAGAGCCGGGGGTGGCTACACCTTC. The V call is TRBV15, the J call TRBJ1-2; possibly TRBD1 for D (5 bases). Trimming stripped 1 base from V and 7 bases from J, with 7 bases between. This CDR3 is built from 12 residues. From germline, CDR1 is LNHNV and CDR2 YYDKDF (reference sequence).

The chain joins TRBV29-1 to TRBJ1-2, with unresolved D. V lost 0 bases and J 4 bases, leaving 9 bases between the germline ends. The CDR3 is 13 residues long. Germline V gene data show CDR1 as SQVTM and CDR2 as ANQGSEA. In nucleotides, the CDR3 is TGCAGCGTTGAAGATACCAGCGGCTATGGCTACACCTTC. Translation: CSVEDTSGYGYTF.

The V call is TRBV18, the J call TRBJ1-3; no clear D. This CDR3 is 15 amino acids long. V was clipped by 3 bases and J by 0 bases, with 9 bases between them. The V gene's germline CDR1 is KGHSH and CDR2 LQKENI. CDR3 bases: TGTGCCAGCTCACCTGGGTCTTACTCTGGAAACACCATATATTTT. Its translation: CASSPGSYSGNTIYF.

The chain recombines TRBV28 with TRBJ1-3; D call uncertain. V was trimmed by 6 bases and J by 1 base, leaving 10 bases between them. Germline assignment: CDR1 MDHEN and CDR2 SYDVKM. The CDR3 is 14 residues long. The CDR3 coding sequence is TGTGCCAGCAGGTTTACGGTTTCTGGAAACACCATATATTTT. Amino acid sequence: CASRFTVSGNTIYF.

The chain links TRBV28 to TRBJ1-2, with D possibly being TRBD1 (5 bases). The germline V gene encodes CDR1 MDHEN and CDR2 SYDVKM. This CDR3 has 14 amino acids. The V end lost 7 bases, the J end lost 4 bases, and 16 bases lay between the germline ends. CDR3 in amino acids: CASKLSTERYGYTF. The CDR3 bases are TGTGCCAGCAAACTCTCGACAGAACGCTATGGCTACACCTTC.

The V and J genes are TRBV28 and TRBJ1-5; D might be TRBD1 (6 bases). The CDR3 has 14 residues. Trimming pared 1 base from V and 6 bases from J, leaving 10 bases between. The germline CDR1 and CDR2 sequences are MDHEN and SYDVKM. The CDR3 DNA is TGTGCCAGCAGTTTATTCGGGGGGCTTCAGCCCCAGCATTTT. Amino acid sequence: CASSLFGGLQPQHF.

This chain uses TRBV28 with TRBJ1-2; tentative D call: TRBD1 (5 bases). V lost 4 bases, J lost 3 bases, and 9 bases lay in between. Looked up from germline, CDR1 is MDHEN and CDR2 is SYDVKM. This CDR3 has 13 residues. CDR3 sequence (DNA): TGTGCCAGCAGTTGGGTGACAGACTATGGCTACACCTTC. It encodes CASSWVTDYGYTF.

This chain uses TRBV7-9 with TRBJ2-3; D unclear. Deletions cut 0 bases from V and 2 bases from J, with 18 bases between. Germline CDR1 SEHNR, CDR2 FQNEAQ (reference sequence). The CDR3 loop spans 18 amino acids. The CDR3 DNA reads as TGTGCCAGCAGCTTAGCCCCTGGTGGCGCAAGCGACACAGATACGCAGTATTTT. It codes for CASSLAPGGASDTDTQYF.

This chain uses TRBV19 with TRBJ1-1; 9 bases line up with TRBD1. The CDR3 totals 14 residues. J gave up 3 bases and V 9 bases, and 8 bases lay outside the gene matches. Germline loops: CDR1 LNHDA, CDR2 SQIVND (reference sequence). As DNA, the CDR3 is TGTGCCAGCGGACCGGACAGGGGCTACACTGAAGCTTTCTTT. Translated, it gives CASGPDRGYTEAFF.

The chain links TRBV5-4 to TRBJ2-6; 8 bases fit TRBD1. V lost 4 bases to trimming and J lost 12 bases; unmatched junction nucleotides: 12. The germline gives CDR1 SGHNT, CDR2 YYREEE (reference sequence). CDR3 length: 15 amino acids. CDR3 sequence reads: CASSIEQGGDVVLTF. CDR3 in DNA: TGTGCCAGCAGCATCGAACAGGGGGGCGACGTCGTCCTGACTTTC. Based on the CDR3 plus reference TRBV5-4 and TRBJ2-6, the full variable domain is ETGVTQSPTHLIKTRGQQVTLRCSSQSGHNTVSWYQQALGQGPQFIFQYYREEENGRGNFPPRFSGLQFPNYSSELNVNALELDDSALYLCASSIEQGGDVVLTFGAGSRLTVL.

The chain couples TRBV30 to TRBJ2-7, with 10 bases lining up with TRBD1. This CDR3 has 11 amino acids. V shed 7 bases and J 6 bases; nucleotides not matched to a gene: 3. Germline CDR1 is GTSNPN and CDR2 is SVGIG (reference sequence). The CDR3 nucleotides read TGTGCCTTGGACAGGGGGATCGAGCAGTACTTC. This translates into CALDRGIEQYF.

The chain is built from TRBV6-2 or TRBV6-3 and TRBJ2-1; possible D gene TRBD1, 7 bases. CDR1 is MNHEY, CDR2 SVGEGT, per germline. This CDR3 is 15 amino acids long. Between the trimmed V and J ends, which lost 4 bases and 7 bases, there was a span of 17 bases. The chain's CDR3 is CASSWGGAGGNEQFF. The CDR3 coding sequence is TGTGCCAGCAGTTGGGGTGGGGCAGGGGGGAATGAGCAGTTCTTC.

The V and J genes are TRBV18 and TRBJ1-1, with TRBD1 matching over 7 bases. This CDR3 region has 17 residues. V lost 0 bases, J lost 0 bases, and 7 bases stayed unmatched. Germline V gives CDR1 KGHSH, CDR2 LQKENI. CDR3 in amino acids: CASSPPGQGGMNTEAFF. The CDR3 DNA follows: TGTGCCAGCTCACCACCGGGCCAGGGGGGGATGAACACTGAAGCTTTCTTT.

This sequence joins TRBV6-5 and TRBJ1-2; unclear D gene. V lost 8 bases to trimming and J lost 8 bases, with 15 bases between them. Germline-derived CDR1 and CDR2 are MNHEY and SVGAGI. CDR3 length equals 12 residues. In DNA form, the CDR3 reads TGTGCCAGCCGCAGGCTCTCCGGGGGCTACACCTTC. Translated: CASRRLSGGYTF.